These T cell receptor beta chains were read from a single sample in a study of shared clonotypes between healthy human individuals. Here immunoSEQ multiplex PCR was the method, and the copy in TCRdb shows in-frame clones only, minus some. In the table there are a few million clones, 85% to 95% of which are singletons. Input material: naive CD4+ T cells from PBMCs. Receptors originate from a man in his late teens or twenties in good health. Some clones in this sample may be carry-over from other donors' samples. The CDR3 runs from the conserved cysteine through the conserved F or W. Each record gives: clone size, D gene, CDR3 length, V gene, J gene, CDR3 protein, CDR3 DNA. A D gene is named only where the DNA matches it firmly. Rows give clone size only sometimes, using once, few, many, or a class for an expanded clone.

abundance: NA
d_gene: NA
len: 15
v_gene: TRBV2
j_gene: TRBJ2-7
CDR3aa: CASSDLVSGFYEQYF
CDR3nt: TGTGCCAGCAGTGACCTAGTTTCCGGGTTCTACGAGCAGTACTTC

abundance: few
d_gene: NA
len: 14
v_gene: TRBV9
j_gene: TRBJ1-1
CDR3aa: CASSVARSYSEAFF
CDR3nt: TGTGCCAGCAGCGTAGCTCGGTCGTACAGTGAAGCTTTCTTT

abundance: once
d_gene: NA
len: 13
v_gene: TRBV5-1
j_gene: TRBJ2-7
CDR3aa: CASSLYRAYEQYF
CDR3nt: TGCGCCAGCAGCTTGTACAGAGCCTACGAGCAGTACTTC

abundance: NA
d_gene: NA
len: 12
v_gene: TRBV21-1
j_gene: TRBJ2-7
CDR3aa: CASSSQGDEQYF
CDR3nt: TGTGCCAGCAGCAGTCAGGGGGACGAGCAGTACTTC

abundance: NA
d_gene: TRBD1
len: 15
v_gene: TRBV28
j_gene: TRBJ1-1
CDR3aa: CASSVRQGGRTEAFF
CDR3nt: TGTGCCAGCAGTGTGAGACAGGGCGGCCGCACTGAAGCTTTCTTT

abundance: NA
d_gene: TRBD1
len: 14
v_gene: TRBV6-1
j_gene: TRBJ1-4
CDR3aa: CASRQQGTNEKLFF
CDR3nt: TGTGCCAGCAGACAACAGGGGACTAATGAAAAACTGTTTTTT

abundance: NA
d_gene: TRBD1
len: 15
v_gene: TRBV14
j_gene: TRBJ1-6
CDR3aa: CASSLVTGVDSPLHF
CDR3nt: TGTGCCAGCAGCCTAGTAACAGGGGTCGATTCACCCCTCCACTTT

abundance: NA
d_gene: NA
len: 13
v_gene: TRBV7-2
j_gene: TRBJ2-7
CDR3aa: CASSFSGLYEQYF
CDR3nt: TGTGCCAGCAGCTTTAGCGGCCTCTACGAGCAGTACTTC

abundance: NA
d_gene: NA
len: 14
v_gene: TRBV2
j_gene: TRBJ2-3
CDR3aa: CASSADSFTDTQYF
CDR3nt: TGTGCCAGCTCGGCAGACTCCTTCACAGATACGCAGTATTTT

abundance: few
d_gene: NA
len: 12
v_gene: TRBV7-2
j_gene: TRBJ2-3
CDR3aa: CASSLAQWAQYF
CDR3nt: TGTGCCAGCAGCTTAGCCCAGTGGGCGCAGTATTTT

abundance: NA
d_gene: TRBD2
len: 14
v_gene: TRBV25-1
j_gene: TRBJ2-7
CDR3aa: CASSEVAGIYEQYF
CDR3nt: TGTGCCAGCAGTGAAGTAGCGGGAATCTACGAGCAGTACTTC

abundance: NA
d_gene: TRBD2
len: 18
v_gene: TRBV9
j_gene: TRBJ2-1
CDR3aa: CASSEGTSGGNSYNEQFF
CDR3nt: TGTGCCAGCAGCGAGGGGACTAGCGGGGGAAACTCCTACAATGAGCAGTTCTTC

abundance: NA
d_gene: NA
len: 15
v_gene: TRBV7-2
j_gene: TRBJ2-6
CDR3aa: CASSQGGSGANVLTF
CDR3nt: TGTGCCAGCAGCCAAGGCGGCTCTGGGGCCAACGTCCTGACTTTC

abundance: few
d_gene: TRBD1
len: 14
v_gene: TRBV5-1
j_gene: TRBJ1-1
CDR3aa: CASRSGTGGTEAFF
CDR3nt: TGCGCCAGCAGGTCCGGGACAGGGGGCACTGAAGCTTTCTTT

abundance: NA
d_gene: TRBD1
len: 16
v_gene: TRBV4-2
j_gene: TRBJ2-3
CDR3aa: CASSQEGQGSTDTQYF
CDR3nt: TGTGCCAGCAGCCAAGAGGGACAGGGGTCCACAGATACGCAGTATTTT

abundance: NA
d_gene: NA
len: 14
v_gene: TRBV9
j_gene: TRBJ2-1
CDR3aa: CASSDSRTWNEQFF
CDR3nt: TGTGCCAGCAGCGACAGTCGCACGTGGAATGAGCAGTTCTTC

abundance: NA
d_gene: TRBD1
len: 17
v_gene: TRBV10-3
j_gene: TRBJ2-1
CDR3aa: CAISERAGTGTYNEQFF
CDR3nt: TGTGCCATCAGTGAGCGGGCCGGGACAGGGACCTACAATGAGCAGTTCTTC

abundance: NA
d_gene: NA
len: 15
v_gene: TRBV7-2
j_gene: TRBJ2-2
CDR3aa: CASSLGPWDTGELFF
CDR3nt: TGTGCCAGCAGCTTAGGTCCATGGGACACCGGGGAGCTGTTTTTT

abundance: NA
d_gene: TRBD2
len: 18
v_gene: TRBV30
j_gene: TRBJ2-4
CDR3aa: CAWAVPQWTSGSGAIQYF
CDR3nt: TGTGCCTGGGCGGTGCCGCAGTGGACTAGCGGGAGCGGAGCCATTCAGTACTTC

abundance: NA
d_gene: TRBD1
len: 14
v_gene: TRBV5-4
j_gene: TRBJ2-1
CDR3aa: CASSRQGDYNEQFF
CDR3nt: TGTGCCAGCAGCCGCCAGGGGGACTACAATGAGCAGTTCTTC

abundance: once
d_gene: TRBD1
len: 14
v_gene: TRBV19
j_gene: TRBJ1-1
CDR3aa: CASSTRQGKTEAFF
CDR3nt: TGTGCCAGTAGTACCCGACAGGGGAAGACTGAAGCTTTCTTT

abundance: few
d_gene: TRBD2
len: 15
v_gene: TRBV7-3
j_gene: TRBJ2-7
CDR3aa: CASSPPGAGDGEQYF
CDR3nt: TGTGCCAGCAGCCCCCCCGGGGCGGGAGACGGGGAGCAGTACTTC

abundance: NA
d_gene: NA
len: 18
v_gene: TRBV5-4
j_gene: TRBJ2-6
CDR3aa: CASSSGGGQGGITNVLTF
CDR3nt: TGTGCCAGCAGCTCGGGGGGAGGACAGGGCGGAATAACCAACGTCCTGACTTTC

abundance: NA
d_gene: NA
len: 14
v_gene: TRBV5-1
j_gene: TRBJ2-4
CDR3aa: CASSLGARMNIQYF
CDR3nt: TGCGCCAGCAGCTTGGGGGCCCGAATGAACATTCAGTACTTC

abundance: NA
d_gene: TRBD2
len: 14
v_gene: TRBV7-2
j_gene: TRBJ2-7
CDR3aa: CASSKGTSGSEQYF
CDR3nt: TGTGCCAGCAGCAAAGGGACTAGCGGGAGCGAGCAGTACTTC

abundance: NA
d_gene: NA
len: 13
v_gene: TRBV25-1
j_gene: TRBJ1-2
CDR3aa: CASSLGSTDGYTF
CDR3nt: TGTGCCAGCAGCCTCGGGTCGACCGATGGCTACACCTTC

abundance: NA
d_gene: NA
len: 21
v_gene: TRBV23-1
j_gene: TRBJ1-4
CDR3aa: CASSHKILKGPLLWPNEKLFF
CDR3nt: TGCGCCAGCAGTCACAAAATCCTAAAAGGGCCCCTTTTGTGGCCTAATGAAAAACTGTTTTTT

abundance: NA
d_gene: TRBD1
len: 15
v_gene: TRBV2
j_gene: TRBJ1-1
CDR3aa: CASRMDTGGVTEAFF
CDR3nt: TGTGCCAGTAGAATGGATACAGGGGGCGTCACTGAAGCTTTCTTT